This is a list of T cell receptor beta chains from one sample in a study of OX40 agonist ivuxolimab in advanced cancers. The assay was immunoSEQ multiplex PCR, and TCRdb's table has in-frame clones only and misses some. The data show about 59,000 clones, 84% seen once. Here the sequenced sample was CD4+ or CD8+ T cells sorted from blood, taken in a trial of the OX40 agonist ivuxolimab. The receptors come from an adult with an advanced solid tumor such as melanoma, head and neck, liver or kidney cancer. CDR3s include the opening cysteine and the closing phenylalanine or tryptophan. Each record gives: V gene, J gene, clone size, D gene, CDR3 DNA, CDR3 protein. The D gene is left open where the match is weak. The size field is filled for only some rows; it gives once, few, many or a size class.

V: TRBV25-1
J: TRBJ1-6
size: few
D: NA
DNA: TGTGCCAGCAGTGAGTCTCAGGGTTATTCACCCCTCCACTTT
CDR3: CASSESQGYSPLHF

V: TRBV19
J: TRBJ2-7
size: NA
D: NA
DNA: TGTGCCAGTAGTATAGGCGGCGCCTACGAGCAGTACTTC
CDR3: CASSIGGAYEQYF

V: TRBV5-4
J: TRBJ1-1
size: NA
D: NA
DNA: TGTGCCAGCAGCTTGGCCCTCCAAATGAACACTGAAGCTTTCTTT
CDR3: CASSLALQMNTEAFF

V: TRBV18
J: TRBJ2-2
size: NA
D: TRBD1
DNA: TGTGCCAGCTCACCGTCTCAGGGGGACACCGGGGAGCTGTTTTTT
CDR3: CASSPSQGDTGELFF

V: TRBV29-1
J: TRBJ1-2
size: NA
D: TRBD1
DNA: TGCAGCGGGTGGGACAGATCTAACTATGGCTACACCTTC
CDR3: CSGWDRSNYGYTF

V: TRBV5-1
J: TRBJ2-7
size: few
D: NA
DNA: TGCGCCAGCAGCCCTACGGGCTCCTACGAGCAGTACTTC
CDR3: CASSPTGSYEQYF

V: TRBV5-1
J: TRBJ2-2
size: once
D: NA
DNA: TGCGCCAGCAACAAGGAAGATGGTACCGGGGAGCTGTTTTTT
CDR3: CASNKEDGTGELFF

V: TRBV7-9
J: TRBJ1-5
size: once
D: NA
DNA: TGTGCCAGCAGCTGGGGGAGTAGTCAGCCCCAGCATTTT
CDR3: CASSWGSSQPQHF

V: TRBV12-5
J: TRBJ2-1
size: NA
D: NA
DNA: TGTACTTCTGGGAAAGACTACAATGAGCAGTTCTTC
CDR3: CTSGKDYNEQFF

V: TRBV28
J: TRBJ1-2
size: once
D: TRBD1
DNA: TGTGCCAGCAGCCCGACAGGGATCTATGGCTACACCTTC
CDR3: CASSPTGIYGYTF

V: TRBV9
J: TRBJ1-6
size: once
D: NA
DNA: TGTGCCAGCAGCGTAGAGGACGGCTTAGGAACACCCCTCCACTTT
CDR3: CASSVEDGLGTPLHF

V: TRBV11-2
J: TRBJ2-7
size: few
D: TRBD1
DNA: TGTGCCAGCAGCCGCGAGTCGGGGACAGGGTATTCCGCCTACGAGCAGTACTTC
CDR3: CASSRESGTGYSAYEQYF

V: TRBV9
J: TRBJ2-7
size: NA
D: NA
DNA: TGTGCCAGCAGCGTAGTCTCCGCGTCCTACGAGCAGTACTTC
CDR3: CASSVVSASYEQYF

V: TRBV25-1
J: TRBJ2-1
size: NA
D: TRBD2
DNA: TGTGCCAGCGCTACCCTGGGAGGGGTCAATGAGCAGTTCTTC
CDR3: CASATLGGVNEQFF

V: TRBV5-1
J: TRBJ2-7
size: NA
D: TRBD2
DNA: TGCGCCAGCAGGGCACTAGCGGGAGAAAAAGGTTACGAGCAGTACTTC
CDR3: CASRALAGEKGYEQYF

V: TRBV29-1
J: TRBJ1-1
size: NA
D: TRBD1
DNA: TGCAGCGTTCACGCCCTGGGGGACAGGATCATAAACACTGAAGCTTTCTTT
CDR3: CSVHALGDRIINTEAFF

V: TRBV27
J: TRBJ1-1
size: NA
D: NA
DNA: TGTGCCAGCAGCTGGACAGAGAACACTGAAGCTTTCTTT
CDR3: CASSWTENTEAFF

V: TRBV19
J: TRBJ2-2
size: NA
D: TRBD2
DNA: TGTGCCAGTAGTAGGGGACTAGCGGGGGGATCGAACACCGGGGAGCTGTTTTTT
CDR3: CASSRGLAGGSNTGELFF

V: TRBV2
J: TRBJ1-6
size: few
D: NA
DNA: TGTGCCAGCAGTGAAGGCTATAATTCACCCCTCCACTTT
CDR3: CASSEGYNSPLHF

V: TRBV30
J: TRBJ1-2
size: once
D: TRBD1
DNA: TGTGCCTGGACAGGGGGCCGTGGCTACACCTTC
CDR3: CAWTGGRGYTF

V: TRBV9
J: TRBJ2-3
size: NA
D: NA
DNA: TGTGCCAGCAGCGTAGAGCTGGGTGGGACAGATACGCAGTATTTT
CDR3: CASSVELGGTDTQYF

V: TRBV6-5
J: TRBJ2-7
size: once
D: TRBD1
DNA: TGTGCCAGCAGGCCGGACAGGGCCCGGTACGAGCAGTACTTC
CDR3: CASRPDRARYEQYF

V: TRBV6-5
J: TRBJ2-1
size: NA
D: TRBD1
DNA: TGTGCCAGCAGTGCACAGGGGGAACACAACAATGAGCAGTTCTTC
CDR3: CASSAQGEHNNEQFF

V: TRBV29-1
J: TRBJ2-3
size: few
D: TRBD2
DNA: TGCGCGTCTTCTGGGGGGGGAAGTACAGATACGCAGTATTTT
CDR3: CASSGGGSTDTQYF

V: TRBV7-2
J: TRBJ1-1
size: NA
D: NA
DNA: TGTGCCAGCAGCTCACAGAACACTGAAGCTTTCTTT
CDR3: CASSSQNTEAFF

V: TRBV5-1
J: TRBJ2-1
size: once
D: TRBD2
DNA: TGCGCCAGCAGCTGGGGACTAGCGGAGAGCTCCTACAATGAGCAGTTCTTC
CDR3: CASSWGLAESSYNEQFF

V: TRBV19
J: TRBJ1-1
size: NA
D: NA
DNA: TGTGCCAGTATTGGGGACCTGAACACTGAAGCTTTCTTT
CDR3: CASIGDLNTEAFF

V: TRBV6-5
J: TRBJ1-1
size: NA
D: TRBD1
DNA: TGTGCCAGCAGTTCCCACCGGGACAGGGTGAACACTGAAGCTTTCTTT
CDR3: CASSSHRDRVNTEAFF

V: TRBV6-5
J: TRBJ1-2
size: NA
D: TRBD1
DNA: TGTGCCAGCAGGCCCACAGGGGGCGGTTTCTATGGCTACACCTTC
CDR3: CASRPTGGGFYGYTF

V: TRBV29-1
J: TRBJ2-2
size: NA
D: TRBD2
DNA: TGCAGCGTTCAGACTAGCGGTAACACCGGGGAGCTGTTTTTT
CDR3: CSVQTSGNTGELFF

V: TRBV7-6
J: TRBJ1-6
size: NA
D: TRBD1
DNA: TGTGCCAGCAGCTTAGGCCCCAGGGGACAGTATAATTCACCCCTCCACTTT
CDR3: CASSLGPRGQYNSPLHF

V: TRBV14
J: TRBJ1-1
size: NA
D: NA
DNA: TGTGCCAGCAGCCCGCTGACAGGAACTGAAGCTTTCTTT
CDR3: CASSPLTGTEAFF

V: TRBV10-2
J: TRBJ2-3
size: few
D: NA
DNA: TGCGCCAGCAGTAGACTGGCAGATACGCAGTATTTT
CDR3: CASSRLADTQYF

V: TRBV25-1
J: TRBJ2-5
size: once
D: NA
DNA: TGTGCCAGCAGTGAATATAGCGGCAGGGGGCAAGAGACCCAGTACTTC
CDR3: CASSEYSGRGQETQYF

V: TRBV7-9
J: TRBJ1-1
size: NA
D: NA
DNA: TGTGCCAGCAGCTTAGGTGTCGGGGGGCTCAGGGACACTGAAGCTTTCTTT
CDR3: CASSLGVGGLRDTEAFF

V: TRBV16
J: TRBJ2-2
size: NA
D: NA
DNA: TGTGCCAGCAGCCAATCGAGCGGTACCACCGGGGAGCTGTTTTTT
CDR3: CASSQSSGTTGELFF

V: TRBV6-1
J: TRBJ1-4
size: few
D: NA
DNA: TGTGCCAGCATGTCTGGGGGAAAACTGTTTTTT
CDR3: CASMSGGKLFF

V: TRBV18
J: TRBJ1-3
size: NA
D: NA
DNA: TGTGCCAGCTCTGAAGGGTCCAGGGGTTCTGGAAACACCATATATTTT
CDR3: CASSEGSRGSGNTIYF

V: TRBV10-1
J: TRBJ2-7
size: few
D: NA
DNA: TGCGCCAGCAGCCAAGAATCGGCCCTCGAACGGTCTGAGCAGTACTTC
CDR3: CASSQESALERSEQYF

V: TRBV15
J: TRBJ1-4
size: NA
D: NA
DNA: TGTGCCACCAGCAGAGATGGGGGACCCCAAGAAAAACTGTTTTTT
CDR3: CATSRDGGPQEKLFF

V: TRBV5-1
J: TRBJ2-3
size: NA
D: NA
DNA: TGCGCCAGCAGCTTTGTGGGGGGGCAAGATACGCAGTATTTT
CDR3: CASSFVGGQDTQYF

V: TRBV14
J: TRBJ1-2
size: NA
D: NA
DNA: TGTGCCAGCAGCCAACGGAGTAACTATGGCTACACCTTC
CDR3: CASSQRSNYGYTF

V: TRBV5-1
J: TRBJ2-1
size: NA
D: TRBD2
DNA: TGCGCCAGCAGCTTACCGGGACTAGCGGGAGGGACTGAGCAGTTCTTC
CDR3: CASSLPGLAGGTEQFF

V: TRBV5-1
J: TRBJ2-5
size: NA
D: NA
DNA: TGCGCCAGCAGCTTGAACCAAGAGACCCAGTACTTC
CDR3: CASSLNQETQYF

V: TRBV28
J: TRBJ1-1
size: NA
D: TRBD1
DNA: TGTGCCAGCAGTCAAAGGGACAGGGAAGCTTTCTTT
CDR3: CASSQRDREAFF

V: TRBV19
J: TRBJ1-5
size: NA
D: NA
DNA: TGTGCCAGCAGTATCGGTTGGGGGGACCGCAATCAGCCCCAGCATTTT
CDR3: CASSIGWGDRNQPQHF

V: TRBV5-1
J: TRBJ1-1
size: NA
D: NA
DNA: TGCGCCAGCAGGCTGGACACTCCGAGTCATGAAGCTTTCTTT
CDR3: CASRLDTPSHEAFF

V: TRBV7-9
J: TRBJ1-1
size: few
D: TRBD1
DNA: TGTGCCAGCAGCTTAGCTTCAGGGACAGGGTGGACTGAAGCTTTCTTT
CDR3: CASSLASGTGWTEAFF

V: TRBV5-4
J: TRBJ1-1
size: NA
D: TRBD1
DNA: TGTGCCAGCAGCTTACAGGGGGACACTGAAGCTTTCTTT
CDR3: CASSLQGDTEAFF

V: TRBV5-8
J: TRBJ2-7
size: once
D: NA
DNA: TGTGCCAGCAGCTCCTACGAGCAGTACTTC
CDR3: CASSSYEQYF

V: TRBV6-6
J: TRBJ2-7
size: once
D: TRBD1
DNA: TGTGCCAGCAGTACCTTACAACAGGGACAGCTGGCCGAGCAGTACTTC
CDR3: CASSTLQQGQLAEQYF

V: TRBV18
J: TRBJ1-1
size: NA
D: NA
DNA: TGTGCCAGCTCACTAGACAGTAAACAAGGTGAAGCTTTCTTT
CDR3: CASSLDSKQGEAFF

V: TRBV7-9
J: TRBJ2-3
size: NA
D: NA
DNA: TGTGCCAGCAGCTTTCAAGATACGCAGTATTTT
CDR3: CASSFQDTQYF

V: TRBV4-1
J: TRBJ2-7
size: NA
D: NA
DNA: TGCGCCAGCAGCTCTATTTGGAGGGAATGGACGGTAACCGAGCAGTACTTC
CDR3: CASSSIWREWTVTEQYF